This is a list of T cell receptor beta chains from one sample in a study of shared clonotypes between healthy human individuals. Libraries were prepared by immunoSEQ multiplex PCR; TCRdb keeps only in-frame clonotypes and omits some of them. The repertoire consists of hundreds of thousands of clones, with roughly three quarters occurring once and the leading ten covering more than 10%. Material for sequencing was PBMCs. Every receptor here comes from a woman aged 40 to 55 in good health. Some clones in this sample may be carry-over from other donors' samples. CDR3s include the opening cysteine and the closing phenylalanine or tryptophan. The order of the fields is clone size, J gene, D gene, V gene, CDR3 protein, CDR3 DNA. The D gene is left open where the match is weak. Clone size is given for some rows only: seen once, a few or many times, or a class if the clone is expanded.

>-|TRBJ1-2|-|TRBV29-1
CSVGGQFDYTF
TGCAGCGTGGGGGGACAATTCGACTACACCTTC
>-|TRBJ2-7|TRBD1|TRBV6-5
CASMSQGHSYEQYF
TGTGCCAGCATGTCACAGGGGCATTCCTACGAGCAGTACTTC
>-|TRBJ1-2|-|TRBV19
CASRRLQGTYGYTF
TGTGCCAGTAGAAGGCTACAGGGTACCTATGGCTACACCTTC
>-|TRBJ2-7|TRBD2|TRBV7-2
CASSLGREGRGEQYF
TGTGCCAGCAGCTTAGGACGGGAGGGCCGGGGCGAGCAGTACTTC
>-|TRBJ2-7|TRBD2|TRBV10-3
CAISDPKEGGREYEQYF
TGTGCCATCAGTGACCCTAAGGAGGGCGGGAGGGAGTACGAGCAGTACTTC
>-|TRBJ1-4|-|TRBV28
CASSFDRLNEKLFF
TGTGCCAGCAGTTTCGACAGGTTAAATGAAAAACTGTTTTTT
>-|TRBJ2-1|TRBD1|TRBV7-3
CASSPDRGLYNEQFF
TGTGCCAGCAGTCCCGACAGGGGCCTTTACAATGAGCAGTTCTTC
>-|TRBJ2-2|TRBD2|TRBV9
CASSVGSGLAEQNRELFF
TGTGCCAGCAGCGTGGGTTCAGGACTAGCGGAGCAAAACCGGGAGCTGTTTTTT
>-|TRBJ2-7|TRBD2|TRBV5-4
CASSLVLAGIYEQYF
TGTGCCAGCAGCTTGGTATTAGCGGGAATCTACGAGCAGTACTTC
>-|TRBJ2-7|-|TRBV7-7
CASSLGGSDYEQYF
TGTGCCAGCAGCCTGGGGGGTTCAGACTACGAGCAGTACTTC
>-|TRBJ2-1|TRBD2|TRBV9
CASSVGSGGANEQFF
TGTGCCAGCAGCGTAGGTAGCGGGGGGGCTAATGAGCAGTTCTTC
>-|TRBJ2-1|TRBD2|TRBV30
CAWRLAGLTHNEQFF
TGTGCCTGGCGACTAGCGGGATTGACCCACAATGAGCAGTTCTTC
>-|TRBJ2-4|TRBD2|TRBV7-9
CASSPGLAGVTKNIQYF
TGTGCCAGCAGCCCGGGACTAGCGGGAGTGACCAAAAACATTCAGTACTTC
>-|TRBJ2-3|TRBD1|TRBV7-2
CASSFWTGGADTQYF
TGTGCCAGCAGCTTTTGGACAGGGGGCGCAGATACGCAGTATTTT
>few|TRBJ2-5|-|TRBV5-6
CASSWTGPTETQYF
TGTGCCAGCAGCTGGACGGGTCCCACAGAGACCCAGTACTTC
>-|TRBJ2-1|-|TRBV6-1
CASITANEQFF
TGTGCCAGCATCACGGCCAATGAGCAGTTCTTC
>-|TRBJ1-2|TRBD1|TRBV5-4
CASSVETGGLYGYTF
TGTGCCAGCAGCGTGGAGACAGGGGGACTCTATGGCTACACCTTC
>-|TRBJ2-6|-|TRBV28
CASSLSGSSSGANVLTF
TGTGCCAGCAGTTTAAGTGGCAGCTCCTCTGGGGCCAACGTCCTGACTTTC
>-|TRBJ2-1|-|TRBV4-1
CASSQGQSGYNEQFF
TGCGCCAGCAGCCAAGGGCAGTCTGGCTACAATGAGCAGTTCTTC
>-|TRBJ2-1|-|TRBV6-1
CASSLTSSYNEQFF
TGTGCCAGCAGCCTGACAAGCTCCTACAATGAGCAGTTCTTC
>-|TRBJ2-7|TRBD1|TRBV7-8
CASSYRGLPYEQYF
TGTGCCAGCAGTTACAGGGGTCTCCCCTACGAGCAGTACTTC
>few|TRBJ2-5|-|TRBV18
CASSPPAAQETQYF
TGTGCCAGCTCACCACCGGCAGCACAAGAGACCCAGTACTTC
>few|TRBJ2-2|-|TRBV5-4
CASSFEGLVDTGELFF
TGTGCCAGCAGCTTTGAGGGTTTAGTAGACACCGGGGAGCTGTTTTTT
>-|TRBJ2-7|TRBD2|TRBV5-1
CASTTRPSGSRDTYEQYF
TGCGCCAGCACCACGCGGCCTAGCGGGAGCCGAGATACCTACGAGCAGTACTTC
>-|TRBJ2-1|TRBD2|TRBV7-9
CASSDGLAGVIYEQFF
TGTGCCAGCAGCGACGGACTAGCGGGAGTCATATATGAGCAGTTCTTC
>-|TRBJ2-7|TRBD2|TRBV9
CASSVDGSGSIYEQYF
TGTGCCAGCAGCGTAGACGGGAGCGGGAGTATTTACGAGCAGTACTTC
>-|TRBJ2-7|TRBD2|TRBV29-1
CSVGTSSYEQYF
TGCAGCGTAGGGACTAGCTCCTACGAGCAGTACTTC
>-|TRBJ1-4|TRBD1|TRBV7-6
CASSPRQGAAEKLFF
TGTGCCAGCAGCCCTCGACAGGGGGCGGCTGAAAAACTGTTTTTT
>-|TRBJ1-5|-|TRBV18
CASSQGINQPQHF
TGTGCCAGCTCACAGGGGATCAATCAGCCCCAGCATTTT
>once|TRBJ1-4|-|TRBV6-1
CASSEGGTPTEKLFF
TGTGCCAGCAGTGAAGGGGGGACACCGACCGAAAAACTGTTTTTT
>many|TRBJ2-7|-|TRBV13
CASSLRGWRLEQYF
TGTGCCAGCTCGTTGAGGGGATGGCGGCTCGAGCAGTACTTC
>-|TRBJ1-4|TRBD1|TRBV28
CASWDSSNEKLFF
TGTGCCAGCTGGGACAGTTCTAATGAAAAACTGTTTTTT
>-|TRBJ2-2|-|TRBV7-7
CASSLGGSNAGELFF
TGTGCCAGCAGCTTAGGTGGTTCGAACGCCGGGGAGCTGTTTTTT
>few|TRBJ1-5|TRBD1|TRBV11-3
CASSFPDRGPNQPQHF
TGTGCCAGCAGCTTCCCTGACAGGGGGCCCAATCAGCCCCAGCATTTT
>-|TRBJ2-1|TRBD2|TRBV9
CASSARLAGLNEQFF
TGTGCCAGCAGCGCAAGACTAGCGGGACTGAATGAGCAGTTCTTC
>-|TRBJ2-1|-|TRBV19
CASSGAASSYNEQFF
TGTGCCAGTAGTGGGGCGGCCAGCTCCTACAATGAGCAGTTCTTC
>-|TRBJ2-7|-|TRBV4-1
CASSQDSGAYEQYF
TGCGCCAGCAGCCAAGATTCAGGAGCCTACGAGCAGTACTTC
>-|TRBJ1-2|-|TRBV30
CASGGTERQRYGYTF
TGTGCCAGTGGAGGAACAGAGCGGCAGCGGTATGGCTACACCTTC
>-|TRBJ1-2|-|TRBV28
CATYMGNGYTF
TGTGCCACCTATATGGGGAACGGCTACACCTTC
>once|TRBJ2-1|-|TRBV18
CASSPPGQDLNNEQFF
TGTGCCAGCTCACCACCGGGGCAGGACCTGAACAATGAGCAGTTCTTC
>-|TRBJ1-5|-|TRBV19
CASSITGGGQPQHF
TGTGCCAGTAGTATAACAGGAGGCGGACAGCCCCAGCATTTT
>-|TRBJ1-1|TRBD1|TRBV5-1
CASSFGQGPEAFF
TGCGCCAGCAGCTTTGGACAGGGGCCTGAAGCTTTCTTT